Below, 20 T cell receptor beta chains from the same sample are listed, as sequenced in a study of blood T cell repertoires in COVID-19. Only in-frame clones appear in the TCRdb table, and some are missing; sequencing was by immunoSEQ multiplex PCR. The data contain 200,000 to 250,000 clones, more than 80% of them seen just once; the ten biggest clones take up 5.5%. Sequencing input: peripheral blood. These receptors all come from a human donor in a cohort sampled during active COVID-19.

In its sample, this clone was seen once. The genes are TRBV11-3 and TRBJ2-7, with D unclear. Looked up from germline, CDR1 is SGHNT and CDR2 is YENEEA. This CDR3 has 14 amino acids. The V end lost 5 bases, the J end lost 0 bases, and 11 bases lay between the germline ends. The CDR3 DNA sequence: TGTGCCAGCAGCCGAGGTGGCAGCTCCTACGAGCAGTACTTC. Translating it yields CASSRGGSSYEQYF.

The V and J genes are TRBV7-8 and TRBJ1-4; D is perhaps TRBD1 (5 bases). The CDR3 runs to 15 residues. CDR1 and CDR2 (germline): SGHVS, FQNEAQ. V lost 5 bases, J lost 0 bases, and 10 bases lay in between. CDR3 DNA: TGTGCCAGCAGCCCCGGGACTGCAACTAATGAAAAACTGTTTTTT. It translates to CASSPGTATNEKLFF.

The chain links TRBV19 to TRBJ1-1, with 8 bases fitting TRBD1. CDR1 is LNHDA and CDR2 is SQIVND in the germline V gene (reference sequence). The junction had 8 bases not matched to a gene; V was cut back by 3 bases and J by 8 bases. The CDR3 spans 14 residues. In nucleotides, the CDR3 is TGTGCCAGTAGTATCAATGGACAGGGAAGGGAAGCTTTCTTT. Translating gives CASSINGQGREAFF.

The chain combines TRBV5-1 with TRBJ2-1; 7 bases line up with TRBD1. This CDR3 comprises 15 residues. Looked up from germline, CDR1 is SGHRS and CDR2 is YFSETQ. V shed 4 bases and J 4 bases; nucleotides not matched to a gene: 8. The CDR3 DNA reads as TGCGCCAGCAGCCCGGCCGGGACAGCTTACAATGAGCAGTTCTTC. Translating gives CASSPAGTAYNEQFF. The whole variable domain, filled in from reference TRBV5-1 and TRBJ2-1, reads KAGVTQTPRYLIKTRGQQVTLSCSPISGHRSVSWYQQTPGQGLQFLFEYFSETQRNKGNFPGRFSGRQFSNSRSEMNVSTLELGDSALYLCASSPAGTAYNEQFFGPGTRLTVL.

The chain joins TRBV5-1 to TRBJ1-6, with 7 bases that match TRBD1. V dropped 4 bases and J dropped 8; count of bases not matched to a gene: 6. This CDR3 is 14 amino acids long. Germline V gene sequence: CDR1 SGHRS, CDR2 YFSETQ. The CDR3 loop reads CASSIRQGDSPLHF. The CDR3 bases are TGCGCCAGCAGCATCCGACAGGGAGATTCACCCCTCCACTTT.

CDR3 in amino acids: CAISESSYEQYF. The CDR3 DNA reads as TGTGCCATCAGTGAGTCGTCGTACGAGCAGTACTTC. The chain links TRBV10-3 to TRBJ2-7; D is unresolved. The CDR3 has 12 residues. CDR1 is ENHRY, CDR2 SYGVKD, per germline. Trimming took off 0 bases at V and 4 bases at J, with 4 bases between the two ends.

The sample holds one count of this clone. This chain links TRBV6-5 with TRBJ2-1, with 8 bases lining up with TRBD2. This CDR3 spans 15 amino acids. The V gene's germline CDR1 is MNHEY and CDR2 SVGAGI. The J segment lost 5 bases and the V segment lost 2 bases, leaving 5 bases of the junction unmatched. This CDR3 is CASSYGGGRNNEQFF. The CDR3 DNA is TGTGCCAGCAGTTACGGCGGGGGGCGAAACAATGAGCAGTTCTTC.

The CDR3 is CASSPVQGRQPQHF. The DNA for the CDR3 is TGTGCCAGCAGCCCGGTACAGGGCAGGCAGCCCCAGCATTTT. The V call is TRBV6-5, the J call TRBJ1-5; a weak D match, TRBD1 (6 bases). V was trimmed by 6 bases and J by 7 bases, leaving 16 bases between them. Germline V CDR1 and CDR2: MNHEY, SVGAGI. This CDR3 comprises 14 residues.

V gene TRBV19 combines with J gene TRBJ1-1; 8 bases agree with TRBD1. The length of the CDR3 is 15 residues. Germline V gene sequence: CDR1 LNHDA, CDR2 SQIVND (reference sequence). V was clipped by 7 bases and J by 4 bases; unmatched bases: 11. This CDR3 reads CASISLFDRGTEAFF. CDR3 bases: TGTGCCAGTATCTCGCTCTTCGACAGGGGCACTGAAGCTTTCTTT.

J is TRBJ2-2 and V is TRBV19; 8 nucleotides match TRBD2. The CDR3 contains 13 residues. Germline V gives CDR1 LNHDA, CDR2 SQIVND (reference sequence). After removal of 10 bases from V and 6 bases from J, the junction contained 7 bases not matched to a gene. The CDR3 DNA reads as TGTGCCACCCGAGCGGGGGCCTCCGGGGAGCTGTTTTTT. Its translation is CATRAGASGELFF.

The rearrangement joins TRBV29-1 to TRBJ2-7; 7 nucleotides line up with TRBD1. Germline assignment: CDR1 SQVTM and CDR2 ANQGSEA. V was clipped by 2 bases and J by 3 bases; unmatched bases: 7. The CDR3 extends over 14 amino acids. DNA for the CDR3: TGCAGCGTTGAACTGGGAACAGGGGACTACGAGCAGTACTTC. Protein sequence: CSVELGTGDYEQYF.

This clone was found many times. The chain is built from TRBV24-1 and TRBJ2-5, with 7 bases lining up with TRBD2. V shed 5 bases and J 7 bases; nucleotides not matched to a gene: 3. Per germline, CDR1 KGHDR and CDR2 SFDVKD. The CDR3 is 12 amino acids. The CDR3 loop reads CATSGREGTQYF. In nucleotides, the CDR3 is TGTGCCACCAGTGGAAGGGAGGGGACCCAGTACTTC.

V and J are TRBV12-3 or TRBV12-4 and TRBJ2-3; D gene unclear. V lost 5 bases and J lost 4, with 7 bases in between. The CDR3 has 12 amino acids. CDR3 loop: CASSLPPDTQYF. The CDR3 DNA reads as TGTGCCAGCAGTCTCCCCCCAGATACGCAGTATTTT.

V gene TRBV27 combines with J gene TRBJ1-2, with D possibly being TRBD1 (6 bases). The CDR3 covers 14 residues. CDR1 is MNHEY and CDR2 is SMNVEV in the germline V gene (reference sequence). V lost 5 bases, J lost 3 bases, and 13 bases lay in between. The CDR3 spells CASSPADRYYGYTF. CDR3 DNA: TGTGCCAGCAGTCCGGCCGACAGGTACTATGGCTACACCTTC.

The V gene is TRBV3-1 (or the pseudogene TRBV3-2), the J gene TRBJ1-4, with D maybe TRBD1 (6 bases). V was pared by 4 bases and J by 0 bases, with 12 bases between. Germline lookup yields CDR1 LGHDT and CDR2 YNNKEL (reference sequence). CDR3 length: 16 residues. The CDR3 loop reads CASSPRTVTTNEKLFF. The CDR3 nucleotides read TGTGCCAGCAGCCCCCGGACAGTTACAACTAATGAAAAACTGTTTTTT.

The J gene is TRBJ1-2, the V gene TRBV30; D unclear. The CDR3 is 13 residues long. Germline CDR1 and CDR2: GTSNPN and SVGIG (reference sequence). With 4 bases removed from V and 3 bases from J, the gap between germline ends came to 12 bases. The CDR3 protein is CAWTPREDYGYTF. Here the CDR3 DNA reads TGTGCCTGGACTCCTAGGGAGGACTATGGCTACACCTTC. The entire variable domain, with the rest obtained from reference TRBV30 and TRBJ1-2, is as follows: SQTIHQWPATLVQPVGSPLSLECTVEGTSNPNLYWYRQAAGRGLQLLFYSVGIGQISSEVPQNLSASRPQDRQFILSSKKLLLSDSGFYLCAWTPREDYGYTFGSGTRLTVV.

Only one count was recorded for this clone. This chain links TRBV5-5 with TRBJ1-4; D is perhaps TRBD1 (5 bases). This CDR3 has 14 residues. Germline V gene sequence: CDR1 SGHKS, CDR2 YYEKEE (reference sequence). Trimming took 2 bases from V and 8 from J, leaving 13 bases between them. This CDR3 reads CASSFGAGREKLFF. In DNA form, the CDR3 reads TGTGCCAGCAGCTTTGGGGCAGGGAGGGAAAAACTGTTTTTT.

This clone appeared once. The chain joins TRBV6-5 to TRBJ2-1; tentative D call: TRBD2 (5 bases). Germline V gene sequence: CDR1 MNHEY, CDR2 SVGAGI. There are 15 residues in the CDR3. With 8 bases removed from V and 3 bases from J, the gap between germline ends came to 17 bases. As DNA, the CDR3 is TGTGCCAGCTGCAGTCGGGGTCCCCTCTACAATGAGCAGTTCTTC. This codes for CASCSRGPLYNEQFF.

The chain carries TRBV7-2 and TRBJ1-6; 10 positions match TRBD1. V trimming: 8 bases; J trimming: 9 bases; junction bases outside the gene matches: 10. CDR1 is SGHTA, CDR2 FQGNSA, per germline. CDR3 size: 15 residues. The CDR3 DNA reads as TGTGCCAGCCTGGGACAGGGGAGAATTGGTTCACCCCTCCACTTT. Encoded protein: CASLGQGRIGSPLHF.

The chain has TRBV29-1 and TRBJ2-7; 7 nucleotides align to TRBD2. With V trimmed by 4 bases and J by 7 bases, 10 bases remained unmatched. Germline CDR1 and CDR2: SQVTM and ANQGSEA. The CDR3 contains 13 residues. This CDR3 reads CSVVKGSGGEQYF. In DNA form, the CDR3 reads TGCAGCGTTGTGAAGGGCTCCGGGGGGGAGCAGTACTTC.